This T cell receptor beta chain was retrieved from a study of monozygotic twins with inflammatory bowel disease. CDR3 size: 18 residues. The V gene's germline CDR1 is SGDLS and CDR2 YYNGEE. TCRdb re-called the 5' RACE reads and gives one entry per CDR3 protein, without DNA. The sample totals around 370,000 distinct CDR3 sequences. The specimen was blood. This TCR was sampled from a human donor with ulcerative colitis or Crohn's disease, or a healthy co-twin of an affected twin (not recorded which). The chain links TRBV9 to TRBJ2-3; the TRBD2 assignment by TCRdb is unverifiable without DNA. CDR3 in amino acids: CASSVDPRGGGFTDTQYF.